These T cell receptor beta chains were read from a single sample in a study of T cells in Graves' hyperthyroidism and ophthalmopathy. TCRdb re-called the multiplex PCR reads with MiXCR, one entry per CDR3 protein. The sample comprises over 350,000 distinct CDR3 sequences, over 12% of which are singletons, and under 30% rests with the top ten. Material: blood. Receptor source: a man in his fifties or sixties with Graves' ophthalmopathy. The CDR3 runs from the conserved cysteine through the conserved F or W. D genes are given only for firm matches. Size is omitted from some rows. Given values are once, few, many or a class for expanded clones.

>.|.|TRBV7-8|TRBJ1-1
TGTGCCAGCAGGCAGACAGAATACACTGAAGCTTTCTTT
CASRQTEYTEAFF
>TRBD1|many|TRBV5-1|TRBJ2-6
TGCGCCAGCAGCCCAAGGGGGCATGGGGCCAACGTCCTGACTTTC
CASSPRGHGANVLTF
>.|many|TRBV5-1|TRBJ2-2
TGCGCCAGCAGCATCTCACAGGGTACCATCGGGGAGCTGTTTTTT
CASSISQGTIGELFF
>TRBD2|many|TRBV5-5|TRBJ2-5
TGTGCCAGCAGCTTAGAGGGCGGGAGGGCCGGAGAGACCCAGTACTTC
CASSLEGGRAGETQYF
>.|many|TRBV30|TRBJ2-7
TGTGCCTGGAGTCGGGGCTCCACCTACGAGCAGTACTTC
CAWSRGSTYEQYF
>.|many|TRBV29-1|TRBJ2-7
TGCAGCGTTGATCGGGTGGGGTCCTACGAGCAGTACTTC
CSVDRVGSYEQYF
>TRBD1|.|TRBV6-1|TRBJ1-5
TGTGCCAGCAGGGGACAGGTTCAGCCCCAGCATTTT
CASRGQVQPQHF
>.|.|TRBV19|TRBJ2-3
TGTGCCAGTAGTGTACAGGGCACGGCGCAGTATTTT
CASSVQGTAQYF
>.|.|TRBV12-3/TRBV12-4|TRBJ2-2
TGTGCCAGCATCCCGAACACCGGGGAGCTGTTTTTT
CASIPNTGELFF
>TRBD2|many|TRBV2|TRBJ2-2
TGTGCCACCCGGAGTCTAGCGGGAGATTTCACCGGGGAGCTGTTTTTT
CATRSLAGDFTGELFF
>.|many|TRBV2|TRBJ1-2
TGTGCCAGCCTATGGGCGGGGGCGCGTGGCTACACCTTC
CASLWAGARGYTF
>.|many|TRBV15|TRBJ2-3
TGTGCCACCAGCACTGGGGGTTACACAGATACGCAGTATTTT
CATSTGGYTDTQYF
>TRBD1|.|TRBV27|TRBJ1-2
TGTGCCAGCAGTTCCGACAGGGCTGGCTACACCTTC
CASSSDRAGYTF
>.|many|TRBV12-3/TRBV12-4|TRBJ1-2
TGTGCCAGCAGTTTAGGGCTGATTAACTATGGCTACACCTTC
CASSLGLINYGYTF
>.|many|TRBV20-1|TRBJ1-2
TGCAGTGCTTTGGGTCGGGCTCGGGGCTACACCTTC
CSALGRARGYTF
>TRBD2|few|TRBV7-9|TRBJ2-7
TGTGCCAGCAGCAAACCGACTAGCGGGAGAATCTACGAGCAGTACTTC
CASSKPTSGRIYEQYF
>TRBD1|few|TRBV3-1|TRBJ1-1
TGCGCCAGCAGCAAGACCGGGACAGGGGTTACTAAAGCTTTCTTT
CASSKTGTGVTKAFF
>.|.|TRBV5-5|TRBJ2-6
TGTGCCAGCAGCGGACAGTACTCTGGGGCCAACGTCCTGACTTTC
CASSGQYSGANVLTF
>.|.|TRBV6-5|TRBJ1-6
TGTGCCAGCAGTTCAATGAGCTCCTATAATTCACCCCTCCACTTT
CASSSMSSYNSPLHF
>.|many|TRBV2|TRBJ1-5
TGTGCCAGCAGTGCGGCCGGGCCCCAGCATTTT
CASSAAGPQHF
>TRBD1|many|TRBV7-2|TRBJ2-7
TGTGCCAGCAGCCTACAGGGGGCTATAGGCTACGAGCAGTACTTC
CASSLQGAIGYEQYF
>TRBD1|.|TRBV20-1|TRBJ1-6
TGCAGTGCTAGACCCCCGGGACAGTATAATTCACCCCTCCACTTT
CSARPPGQYNSPLHF
>.|few|TRBV20-1|TRBJ2-5
TGCAGTGCTATTTACGGGGTGGAGACCCAGTACTTC
CSAIYGVETQYF
>TRBD1|.|TRBV12-3/TRBV12-4|TRBJ1-1
TGTGCCAGCAGTTCCGGACAGGCGGGTGCTTTCTTT
CASSSGQAGAFF
>.|few|TRBV28|TRBJ2-1
TGTGCCAGCAGTCCCCGGAGAATCAACTACAATGAGCAGTTCTTC
CASSPRRINYNEQFF
>.|many|TRBV24-1|TRBJ1-5
TGTGCCACCAGTACAGGGTCTCAGCCCCAGCATTTT
CATSTGSQPQHF
>TRBD1|.|TRBV7-6|TRBJ2-1
TGTGCCAGCAGCAGAGGAGAGGGGGCCGGTGAGCAGTTCTTC
CASSRGEGAGEQFF